The sequence of this T cell receptor beta chain was determined in a study of T cells in localized non-small cell lung cancer. Regarding the study as a whole: Higher blood T cell density tracked longer overall survival. Adjacent lung was found to contain a median around 58 of the top 100 tumor clones.

Libraries were prepared by immunoSEQ multiplex PCR; TCRdb keeps only in-frame clonotypes and omits some of them. The sample shows around 35,000 clones, 75% to 95% of them seen only once. A word on this clone: Its antigen is not known.

CDR1 is SGHRS and CDR2 is YFSETQ in the germline V gene. This CDR3 is 14 amino acids long. V was shortened by 6 bases and J by 0 bases, with 12 bases between the two germline ends. V is TRBV5-1 and J is TRBJ1-1; D possibly corresponds to TRBD1 (5 bases). The receptor was isolated from a female donor older than 55 with stage II lung adenocarcinoma. The sample was peripheral blood mononuclear cells, taken before any cancer treatment. In DNA, the CDR3 is TGCGCCAGCAAGACAGCGCCCATGAACACTGAAGCTTTCTTT. It is translated as CASKTAPMNTEAFF.